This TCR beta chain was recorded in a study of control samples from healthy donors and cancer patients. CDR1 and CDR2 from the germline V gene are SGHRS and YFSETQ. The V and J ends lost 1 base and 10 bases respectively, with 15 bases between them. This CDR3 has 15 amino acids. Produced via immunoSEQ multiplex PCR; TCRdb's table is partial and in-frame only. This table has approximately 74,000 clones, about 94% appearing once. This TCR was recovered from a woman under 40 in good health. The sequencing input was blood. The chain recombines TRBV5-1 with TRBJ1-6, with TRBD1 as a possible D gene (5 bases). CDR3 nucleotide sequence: TGCGCCAGCAGCTTGACTCAGGGAGGCGAATCACCCCTCCACTTT. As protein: CASSLTQGGESPLHF.